The 17 T cell receptor beta chains listed next were all sequenced from one sample in a study of blood T cell repertoires in COVID-19. The protocol was immunoSEQ multiplex PCR, while the TCRdb copy is restricted to in-frame clones and leaves out a portion. The repertoire includes more than 150,000 clones, 70% to 90% of them detected once, and roughly 9.2% sits in the top ten. The source material was peripheral blood. The source is a woman of 80 years or more with acute or convalescent COVID-19.

This chain uses TRBV21-1 with TRBJ1-5; the table's D call, TRBD1, was not checked against the DNA. TRBV21-1 is given as a pseudogene. This CDR3 contains 17 residues. The CDR3 sequence: CASSKGPSGEPDQPQHF. The CDR3 DNA sequence: TGTGCCAGCAGCAAAGGTCCGTCAGGGGAACCTGATCAGCCCCAGCATTTT.

The chain is built from TRBV4-1 and TRBJ2-3; TRBD2 matches at 8 bases. CDR1 and CDR2 (germline): MGHRA, YSYEKL. V gave up 4 bases and J gave up 6 bases; unmatched junction bases: 3. The CDR3 sequence is 13 residues long. The DNA for the CDR3 is TGCGCCAGCAGCCTCCGACTAGCGGATACGCAGTATTTT. Protein sequence: CASSLRLADTQYF.

This chain connects TRBV21-1 to TRBJ1-1. TRBV21-1 is a documented pseudogene. The CDR3 has 14 amino acids. The CDR3 reads CASSKDRSPGEAFF. In nucleotides, the CDR3 is TGTGCCAGCAGCAAAGATCGAAGCCCCGGTGAAGCTTTCTTT.

J is TRBJ2-1 and V is TRBV19; 12 positions match TRBD2. After removal of 3 bases from V and 7 bases from J, the junction contained 10 bases not matched to a gene. Germline V lookup: CDR1 LNHDA, CDR2 SQIVND (reference sequence). The CDR3 is 17 residues long. CDR3 bases: TGTGCCAGTAGTATTGACTTTGCGACTAGCGGGAGTAATGAGCAGTTCTTC. Amino acid sequence: CASSIDFATSGSNEQFF.

This CDR3 is CASSPRQGSKNIQYF. In DNA, the CDR3 is TGTGCCAGTAGTCCCCGACAGGGGAGCAAAAACATTCAGTACTTC. This sequence joins TRBV19 and TRBJ2-4; 8 bases are shared with TRBD1. The CDR3 sequence is 15 residues long. J gave up 3 bases and V 5 bases, and 6 bases lay outside the gene matches. CDR1 is LNHDA and CDR2 is SQIVND in the germline V gene (reference sequence).

Only a few counts were recorded for this clone. This chain joins TRBV2 and TRBJ2-2, with D perhaps TRBD1 (5 bases). Trimming took off 4 bases at V and 3 bases at J, with 9 bases between the two ends. From germline, CDR1 is SNHLY and CDR2 FYNNEI. CDR3 length: 14 residues. The DNA for the CDR3 is TGTGCCAGCAGTGGCCAGGGCTACACCGGGGAGCTGTTTTTT. It specifies CASSGQGYTGELFF.

J is TRBJ2-1 and V is TRBV7-3; 8 nucleotides line up with TRBD2. V was pared by 4 bases and J by 5 bases, with 10 bases of the junction left unmatched. CDR1 and CDR2 from the germline V gene are SGHTA and FQGTGA. This CDR3 is built from 16 residues. The CDR3 spells CASSSPELAVDNEQFF. The CDR3 DNA is TGTGCCAGCAGCTCCCCTGAACTAGCGGTAGACAATGAGCAGTTCTTC.

This clone turned up a few times. The chain links TRBV6-2 or TRBV6-3 to TRBJ2-7, with a tentative D call TRBD1 (5 bases). The CDR3 extends over 14 amino acids. Germline V gives CDR1 MNHEY, CDR2 SVGEGT. V lost 5 bases, J lost 1 base, and 12 bases lay in between. The DNA of the CDR3 is TGTGCCAGCAGTGTTCGACAGATGTCCTACGAGCAGTACTTC. Translation gives CASSVRQMSYEQYF.

This chain joins TRBV19 and TRBJ2-3; maybe TRBD2 (6 bases). Germline CDR1 reads LNHDA; CDR2 reads SQIVND (reference sequence). The V gene lost 7 bases and the J gene lost 1 base, with 15 bases spanning the gap. This CDR3 region has 15 residues. CDR3 coding DNA: TGTGCCAGTACCCCTTTTAGCGGTGGCACAGATACGCAGTATTTT. Translation gives CASTPFSGGTDTQYF.

This clone was counted only a few times. The gene calls are TRBV5-4 and TRBJ1-6; TRBD1 aligns across 12 bases. CDR1 is SGHNT and CDR2 is YYREEE in the germline V gene (reference sequence). Trimming removed 5 bases from V and 4 bases from J; junction bases left unmatched: 10. The CDR3 totals 18 residues. The CDR3 here is CASRAGTGGNGYNSPLHF. The CDR3 DNA is TGTGCCAGCAGAGCCGGGACAGGGGGCAACGGGTATAATTCACCCCTCCACTTT.

The chain is built from TRBV7-2 and TRBJ1-2, with TRBD1 matching over 8 bases. The V segment lost 5 bases and the J segment 5 bases; nucleotides outside the gene matches: 7. Germline V gene data show CDR1 as SGHTA and CDR2 as FQGNSA. This CDR3 is built from 14 residues. The CDR3 here is CASSRARTGYGYTF. The DNA for the CDR3 is TGTGCCAGCAGCCGGGCGAGGACAGGGTATGGCTACACCTTC. The complete variable domain, with remaining parts taken from reference TRBV7-2 and TRBJ1-2, reads GAGVSQSPSNKVTEKGKDVELRCDPISGHTALYWYRQSLGQGLEFLIYFQGNSAPDKSGLPSDRFSAERTGGSVSTLTIQRTQQEDSAVYLCASSRARTGYGYTFGSGTRLTVV.

The chain recombines TRBV7-3 with TRBJ2-5, with a possible D match to TRBD1 (6 bases). Germline-derived CDR1 and CDR2 are SGHTA and FQGTGA. This CDR3 region has 15 residues. Trimming stripped 2 bases from V and 4 bases from J, with 14 bases between. The chain's CDR3 is CASSLSPDSRETQYF. The CDR3 bases are TGTGCCAGCAGCTTATCCCCGGACAGCCGAGAGACCCAGTACTTC.

J is TRBJ2-6 and V is TRBV7-9; D not certain. CDR3 size: 16 residues. Trimming stripped 1 base from V and 2 bases from J, with 9 bases between. Germline lookup yields CDR1 SEHNR and CDR2 FQNEAQ (reference sequence). The DNA of the CDR3 is TGTGCCAGCAGCTTAGGTCTGGCTCCTGGGGCCAACGTCCTGACTTTC. Protein sequence: CASSLGLAPGANVLTF.

The genes are TRBV5-6 and TRBJ1-1; tentatively, D is TRBD1 (6 bases). The germline V gene has CDR1 SGHDT and CDR2 YYEEEE. The ends were cut back, 4 bases at V and 0 bases at J, with 13 bases in the middle. The CDR3 covers 15 residues. The CDR3: CASSPTGLMNTEAFF. In DNA, the CDR3 is TGTGCCAGCAGCCCCACAGGGCTCATGAACACTGAAGCTTTCTTT.

A few counts support this clone. The rearrangement joins TRBV19 to TRBJ1-4; D is ambiguous. Germline V gene sequence: CDR1 LNHDA, CDR2 SQIVND (reference sequence). The V and J ends lost 3 bases and 6 bases respectively, with 8 bases between them. This CDR3 spans 13 amino acids. This CDR3 reads CASSINSHEKLFF. CDR3 DNA sequence: TGTGCCAGTAGTATTAACAGCCATGAAAAACTGTTTTTT. Based on the CDR3 plus reference TRBV19 and TRBJ1-4, the full variable domain is DGGITQSPKYLFRKEGQNVTLSCEQNLNHDAMYWYRQDPGQGLRLIYYSQIVNDFQKGDIAEGYSVSREKKESFPLTVTSAQKNPTAFYLCASSINSHEKLFFGSGTQLSVL.

The chain is built from TRBV29-1 and TRBJ2-3, with D unclear. CDR3 size: 14 residues. Germline V lookup: CDR1 SQVTM, CDR2 ANQGSEA. V was trimmed by 4 bases and J by 5 bases, leaving 16 bases between them. CDR3 in amino acids: CSVAGSSYLDTQYF. The DNA of the CDR3 is TGCAGCGTTGCCGGGTCCTCCTACCTAGATACGCAGTATTTT.

This clone was observed once. The chain recombines TRBV15 with TRBJ1-6, with D hard to call. The germline gives CDR1 LNHNV, CDR2 YYDKDF (reference sequence). The V end was cut by 0 bases, the J end by 6 bases, with 12 bases between. The CDR3 is 16 residues long. The CDR3 sequence: CATSRDLGFGNSPLHF. Written as DNA, the CDR3 is TGTGCCACCAGCAGAGACCTCGGGTTTGGTAATTCACCCCTCCACTTT.